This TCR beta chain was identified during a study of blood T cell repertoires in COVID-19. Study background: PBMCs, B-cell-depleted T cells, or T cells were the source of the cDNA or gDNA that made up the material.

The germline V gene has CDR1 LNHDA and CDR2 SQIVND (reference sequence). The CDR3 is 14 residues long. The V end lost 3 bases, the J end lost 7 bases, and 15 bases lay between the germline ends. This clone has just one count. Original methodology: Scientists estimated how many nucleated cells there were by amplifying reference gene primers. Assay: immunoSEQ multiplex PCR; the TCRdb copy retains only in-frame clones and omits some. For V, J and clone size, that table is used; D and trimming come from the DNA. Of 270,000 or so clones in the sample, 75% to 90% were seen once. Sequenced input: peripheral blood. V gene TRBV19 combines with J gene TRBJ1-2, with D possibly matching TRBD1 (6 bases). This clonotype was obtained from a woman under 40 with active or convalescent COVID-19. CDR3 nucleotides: TGTGCCAGTAGTATCAGGGGCCCTCGTAGTGGCTACACCTTC. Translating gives CASSIRGPRSGYTF. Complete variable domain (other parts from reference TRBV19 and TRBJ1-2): DGGITQSPKYLFRKEGQNVTLSCEQNLNHDAMYWYRQDPGQGLRLIYYSQIVNDFQKGDIAEGYSVSREKKESFPLTVTSAQKNPTAFYLCASSIRGPRSGYTFGSGTRLTVV.